These 9 T cell receptor beta chains came from one sample sequenced in a study of T cells in Graves' hyperthyroidism and ophthalmopathy. Amplified TCR beta CDR3 regions derived from RNA transcripts. Carried out on the TCR CDR3, a first-round RT-PCR used the HTBI primer set. A single record per CDR3 protein comes from TCRdb applying MiXCR to the multiplex PCR reads. The sample contains 300,000 to 400,000 distinct CDR3 sequences, around a sixth of which appear only once. Sequencing was carried out using blood. These TCRs come from a woman in her fifties or sixties with Graves' hyperthyroidism.

This clonotype was picked up many times. The gene calls are TRBV12-3 or TRBV12-4 and TRBJ1-1; no firm D call. This CDR3 comprises 15 residues. The V and J ends lost 7 bases and 6 bases respectively, with 21 bases between them. CDR3 residues: CASTSGRVPSSEAFF. The CDR3 region has the DNA TGTGCCAGCACCTCTGGTCGGGTTCCTTCGTCTGAAGCTTTCTTT.

This clonotype was counted once. The rearrangement links TRBV7-9 to TRBJ1-2; maybe TRBD1 (6 bases). The CDR3 contains 17 residues. CDR1 and CDR2 (germline): SEHNR, FQNEAQ (reference sequence). V shed 5 bases and J shed 8 bases, with 27 bases lying between them. As DNA, the CDR3 is TGTGCCAGCAGCCGTTATCCAACCTGGACAGTGGCTGGGGGCTACACCTTC. Amino acid sequence: CASSRYPTWTVAGGYTF.

The J gene is TRBJ2-2, the V gene TRBV27; D is perhaps TRBD1 (6 bases). Trimming cost V 6 bases and J 6 bases, with 14 bases left between them. Germline CDR1 and CDR2: MNHEY and SMNVEV (reference sequence). CDR3 size: 14 residues. In nucleotides, the CDR3 is TGTGCCAGCAGACCTTCAAACAGGGCCGGGGAGCTGTTTTTT. The encoded protein is CASRPSNRAGELFF.

The chain carries TRBV20-1 and TRBJ1-5; D might be TRBD1 (6 bases). The germline V and J ends were trimmed by 3 bases and 7 bases, with 16 bases remaining between them. The CDR3 is 14 residues long. Germline assignment: CDR1 DFQATT and CDR2 SNEGSKA (reference sequence). The CDR3 loop reads CSASPGQNAQPQHF. In nucleotides, the CDR3 is TGCAGTGCTAGCCCCGGACAGAATGCCCAGCCCCAGCATTTT.

This clonotype appeared many times. The genes are TRBV20-1 and TRBJ2-2; 12 nucleotides match TRBD1. This CDR3 comprises 16 residues. The germline V gene has CDR1 DFQATT and CDR2 SNEGSKA (reference sequence). V trimming: 1 base; J trimming: 6 bases; junction bases outside the gene matches: 6. For the CDR3, the DNA is TGCAGTGCTAGAGTTGGGACAGGGGGCCTCGCCGGGGAGCTGTTTTTT. Protein: CSARVGTGGLAGELFF.

The V call is TRBV18, the J call TRBJ1-6; the D gene is possibly TRBD1 (5 bases). CDR1 and CDR2 from the germline V gene are KGHSH and LQKENI. The CDR3 consists of 13 residues. Trimming left V 4 bases short and J 8 bases short, with 9 bases between. In DNA, the CDR3 is TGTGCCAGCTCACGCGGGGGGGATTCACCCCTCCACTTT. It translates to CASSRGGDSPLHF.

With respect to this clonotype: This likely comes from a read error, as the CDR3 has no conserved phenylalanine or tryptophan at its end. This chain connects TRBV3-1 to TRBJ1-6; D gene unclear. Germline assignment: CDR1 LGHDT and CDR2 YNNKEL (reference sequence). The CDR3 loop spans 14 amino acids. With 3 bases removed from V and 5 bases from J, the gap between germline ends came to 8 bases. The CDR3 is CASSQDGDNSPLHL. In DNA form, the CDR3 reads TGTGCCAGCAGCCAGGACGGCGATAATTCACCCCTCCACCTT.

This clonotype was seen a few times. This sequence joins TRBV7-9 and TRBJ1-1, with D hard to call. Germline loops: CDR1 SEHNR, CDR2 FQNEAQ (reference sequence). The CDR3 sequence is 15 residues long. V was cut by 6 bases and J by 1 base, with 15 bases left in between. The CDR3 reads CASRLGRLGNTEAFF. As DNA, the CDR3 is TGTGCCAGCAGGCTAGGGCGCCTGGGGAACACTGAAGCTTTCTTT.

This sequence joins TRBV6-1 and TRBJ1-6; 7 nucleotides agree with TRBD1. The germline CDR1 and CDR2 sequences are MNHNS and SASEGT. The CDR3 is 14 amino acids. V lost 6 bases to trimming and J lost 9 bases; unmatched junction nucleotides: 8. CDR3 sequence (DNA): TGTGCCAGCAGAGGGGGACAGCGGGGTTCACCCCTCCACTTT. Its protein is CASRGGQRGSPLHF.